Reported below is one TCR beta chain. In this sample, this clonotype turned up a few times. The antigen this receptor binds is unknown. Nothing much larger sits one base from this clone, and base qualities are not available. The CDR3 runs 14 amino acids, cysteine and phenylalanine included. Left in the record is the CDR3 DNA by itself, 42 bases read in frame from the first base. The germline ends are 23 bases apart after V is trimmed by 5 bases and J by 13 bases. Sequences MDHEN (CDR1) and SYDVKM (CDR2) are obtained from the germline V gene. Ophthalmopathy patients had moderately to severely active disease, with a Clinical Activity Score of 3 or more, a NOSPECS grade of 4 or more, and a disease duration of less than 3 months. The study excluded patients with uncontrolled infections, other autoimmune diseases, pregnancy or lactation. Diagnoses were established on the basis of clinical symptoms, serum thyroxine and TRAb, thyroid ultrasound, and orbital computed tomography. Ficoll-Paque density gradient centrifugation was used to isolate PBMCs from approximately 10 ml of fresh peripheral blood. Trizol reagent was used to extract total RNA, and RNA quality was then checked on an Agilent 2100 Bioanalyzer.

The source of the sample is a study of T cells in Graves' hyperthyroidism and ophthalmopathy (dated by TCRdb to between 2018 and 2021). Study-level background: Peripheral blood was collected at initial diagnosis, before any treatment. Following sampling, methimazole starting at 30 mg daily was given to hyperthyroidism patients, and high-dose intravenous methylprednisolone was given to ophthalmopathy patients. To identify distinguishing TCR V-J signatures, a discovery cohort of 90 to 100 patients was used, comprising some 43 with Graves' ophthalmopathy and some 60 with stable Graves' hyperthyroidism. Thyroid tissue and blood T-cell repertoires from six Graves' hyperthyroidism patients were also compared in the study. TCR Vbeta CDR3 sequencing of some 140 peripheral blood samples (approximately 44 ophthalmopathy, 75 to 80 hyperthyroidism and about 17 progressor patients) is reported in the paper. The roughly 94 discovery patients were randomly split 7:3 into training and test sets. Prospective prediction of ophthalmopathy was tested in an independent validation cohort of 18 hyperthyroidism patients and 17 patients who later progressed to ophthalmopathy. The paper's findings and limits, for the study overall: Sample size was not statistically predetermined, and investigators were not blinded to group allocation. Most expanded thyroid clonotypes (frequency above 0.001) were also detected in blood, a finding suggesting that blood repertoires may reflect thyroid immune responses. A 13 V-J signature model separated ophthalmopathy from stable hyperthyroidism, with around 88% sensitivity and just under 84% specificity in cross-validation and 80%/75% in testing. During validation, the model predicted progression to ophthalmopathy a median of about 5.9 months ahead of onset, with around 70% sensitivity and almost 75% specificity.

TCR beta CDR3 regions were amplified from RNA transcripts. The first round of RT-PCR for the TCR CDR3 was performed with the HTBI primer set and the Qiagen OneStep RT-PCR kit. A second multiplex PCR round built the libraries, followed by size selection and purification. Libraries were sequenced paired-end with 100 bp reads on an Illumina HiSeq2000. The study's processing was this. Raw data were processed with SOAPnuke, discarding reads with adapters, uncalled bases, mean Phred below 15, or no exact constant-primer or identifier match. COPE v1.2.5 was used to merge the high-quality paired reads, and each unique nucleotide sequence was defined as a clonotype. Clonotypes were aligned to IMGT TRBV, TRBD and TRBJ reference segments using MiTCR v1.1. Only V-J combinations with frequency above 0.0001, covering 98% to 99.2% of repertoires, were analysed. The TCS score was defined as the ratio of F50 (clonal expansion) to E x V (chaos), calculated using BLOSUM62-based TCRdist between CDR3 peptides within each V-J. Welch's t-statistics and random forest reduced approximately 520 V-J features to around 14, which were used in a naive Bayes classifier (R e1071). The raw public data were reprocessed by TCRdb itself: fastp quality trimming at Q25, MiXCR clonotype calling, in-frame beta chains only. When rows share a CDR3 protein, they turn into one entry using the most common DNA and genes. The V and J calls, along with clone size, are taken from TCRdb and not from the paper's own processing. For this sample there are under 350,000 distinct CDR3 sequences; about 18% appear just once. The ten most abundant clones make up roughly 50% of the sample.

Sequencing input: blood. This receptor chain uses TRBV28 and TRBJ1-1, and possibly TRBD1, on 5 matching bases. The TCR sequence derives from a woman aged 60-70 years with Graves' ophthalmopathy. The CDR3 region has the sequence CASSPSRAGLPFFF. The nucleotides read TGTGCCAGCAGTCCCTCTAGGGCGGGGCTTCCTTTTTTCTTT.